A selection of T cell receptor beta chains follows, all from one sample in a study of T cell repertoires in aging, cancer and after chemotherapy. Using its own MiXCR run on the multiplex PCR reads, TCRdb lists one record per CDR3 protein. The sample records roughly 1,400 distinct CDR3 sequences, 21% being singletons. The source material was blood. All receptors derive from a human donor with a solid tumor. CDR3s include the opening cysteine and the closing phenylalanine or tryptophan. Fields, in order: V gene, clone size, J gene, D gene, CDR3 protein, CDR3 DNA. The D gene is left open where the match is weak. Only some rows state a clone size, as once, few, many or a class for expanded clones.

TRBV11-2	-	TRBJ1-2	-	CASSLDGGTGLYGYTF	TGTGCCAGCAGCTTAGATGGGGGAACAGGGCTCTATGGCTACACCTTC
TRBV20-1	medium-sized	TRBJ2-3	TRBD2	CSASISSGAGGRTDTQYF	TGCAGTGCTAGCATATCCTCCGGGGCGGGAGGTCGGACAGATACGCAGTATTTT
TRBV6-6	medium-sized	TRBJ1-2	-	CASSSSGARSYTF	TGTGCCAGCAGTTCCTCAGGGGCCCGGAGCTACACCTTC
TRBV6-5	medium-sized	TRBJ1-6	TRBD1	CASSPRDSFNSPLHF	TGTGCCAGCAGTCCCCGGGACAGCTTCAATTCACCCCTCCACTTT
TRBV10-1	medium-sized	TRBJ2-1	TRBD1	CASSDNRGQTSYNEQFF	TGCGCCAGCAGTGATAACAGGGGGCAAACCTCCTACAATGAGCAGTTCTTC
TRBV6-2/TRBV6-3	medium-sized	TRBJ2-7	-	CASSLGVLYEQYF	TGTGCCAGCAGTCTTGGGGTACTCTACGAGCAGTACTTC
TRBV20-1	few	TRBJ2-2	TRBD1	CSARRPGTGNTGELFF	TGCAGTGCTAGGAGACCCGGGACAGGGAACACCGGGGAGCTGTTTTTT
TRBV12-3/TRBV12-4	medium-sized	TRBJ2-3	TRBD1	CASTPGQSTDTQYF	TGTGCCAGCACCCCGGGACAGAGCACAGATACGCAGTATTTT
TRBV6-2/TRBV6-3	medium-sized	TRBJ1-2	-	CASSRAGAGYTF	TGTGCCAGCAGCAGAGCGGGGGCTGGCTACACCTTC
TRBV12-3/TRBV12-4	large	TRBJ2-3	TRBD2	CASSPGTSGTDTQYF	TGTGCCAGCAGTCCCGGGACTAGCGGGACAGATACGCAGTATTTT